This TCR beta chain was profiled in a study of human T cells and chemical hapten exposure. As for time point: patch test 1, 2 weeks after DPC sensitization. Treatment indicated: therapeutic diphenylcyclopropenone sensitization with weekly scalp DPC. Sequencing started from total RNA isolated from unfractionated whole blood. The V and J ends lost 6 bases and 2 bases respectively, with 8 bases between them. CDR3 length: 12 residues. CDR1 is DFQATT and CDR2 is SNEGSKA in the germline V gene (reference sequence). TCRdb re-analysed the RACE reads in MiXCR, keeping a single row per CDR3 protein. The sample includes some 190,000 distinct CDR3 sequences, about a fifth of them seen just once.

The chain has TRBV20-1 and TRBJ2-1; D not certain. This receptor was obtained from a woman between 50 and 59 years old with alopecia areata. Some clones in this sample may be carry-over from other donors' samples. The sample was whole blood, taken in connection with sensitization to the hapten diphenylcyclopropenone (DPC). The CDR3 nucleotides are TGCAGTGCAGACTCTGCCTACAATGAGCAGTTCTTC. Its translation is CSADSAYNEQFF.